Following are 30 T cell receptor beta chains from one sample sequenced in a study of T cell responses to AZD1222 COVID-19 vaccine. Assay used: immunoSEQ multiplex PCR; TCRdb lists only in-frame clones, some missing. This repertoire shows some 40,000 clones, 88% found once; its top ten account for under 30%. Specimen: peripheral blood, collected 28 days after the second dose of the MenACWY control vaccine. All receptors derive from an adult who received the MenACWY meningococcal vaccine as a control.

The gene calls are TRBV6-5 and TRBJ2-5; D ambiguous. Germline loops: CDR1 MNHEY, CDR2 SVGAGI. This CDR3 region has 16 residues. V was pared by 2 bases and J by 4 bases, with 17 bases between. As DNA, the CDR3 is TGTGCCAGCAGTTACCAAGCAGTCCAGGTTGGAGAGACCCAGTACTTC. Protein product: CASSYQAVQVGETQYF.

This chain connects TRBV6-5 to TRBJ2-3, with D possibly TRBD1 on 6 matching bases. The CDR3 is 16 residues long. With 0 bases removed from V and 6 bases from J, the gap between germline ends came to 16 bases. Per the germline V gene, CDR1 is MNHEY and CDR2 is SVGAGI. The CDR3 sequence is CASSYSVRGAGDTQYF. The CDR3 DNA reads as TGTGCCAGCAGTTACTCGGTCAGGGGCGCAGGGGATACGCAGTATTTT.

Here the CDR3 DNA reads TGTGCCAGCCTGGGACTAGCGGGATTGCACGGAGGGTCCGAGCAGTTCTTC. This codes for CASLGLAGLHGGSEQFF. The J gene is TRBJ2-1, the V gene TRBV2, with 13 bases aligning to TRBD2. V lost 8 bases to trimming and J lost 10 bases; unmatched junction nucleotides: 17. The CDR3 extends over 17 amino acids. Germline V lookup: CDR1 SNHLY, CDR2 FYNNEI.

The chain couples TRBV5-1 to TRBJ2-7; TRBD1 matches 9 bases. This CDR3 has 14 amino acids. Germline V gene lookup returns CDR1 SGHRS and CDR2 YFSETQ. After removal of 1 base from V and 5 bases from J, the junction contained 4 bases not matched to a gene. The DNA for the CDR3 is TGCGCCAGCAGCTTGAGGGACAGGGCCCACGAGCAGTACTTC. Translated, it gives CASSLRDRAHEQYF.

The chain carries TRBV12-3 or TRBV12-4 and TRBJ1-1, with D hard to call. V dropped 2 bases and J dropped 1 base, with 5 bases sitting between them. This CDR3 has 13 amino acids. CDR3 bases: TGTGCCAGCAGTTTAACCGAGAACACTGAAGCTTTCTTT. It codes for CASSLTENTEAFF.

V and J are TRBV18 and TRBJ1-4; D is perhaps TRBD1 (5 bases). The CDR3 contains 13 residues. The germline gives CDR1 KGHSH, CDR2 LQKENI. V was clipped by 6 bases and J by 8 bases, with 13 bases between them. The CDR3: CASSNGGKEKLFF. DNA of the CDR3: TGTGCCAGCTCCAACGGGGGAAAGGAAAAACTGTTTTTT.

This chain uses TRBV9 with TRBJ2-5; no definite D call. Germline CDR1 is SGDLS and CDR2 is YYNGEE. The CDR3 is 14 residues long. The V gene lost 0 bases and the J gene lost 1 base, with 7 bases spanning the gap. CDR3 coding DNA: TGTGCCAGCAGCGTAGGGCAGGTCCAAGAGACCCAGTACTTC. As protein: CASSVGQVQETQYF.

CDR3 amino acids: CASSLGPGEAYEQYF. CDR3 nucleotide sequence: TGTGCCAGCAGCTTAGGCCCAGGGGAGGCCTACGAGCAGTACTTC. This sequence joins TRBV7-3 and TRBJ2-7, with D perhaps being TRBD1 or TRBD2 (6 bases each). This CDR3 has 15 amino acids. CDR1 is SGHTA, CDR2 FQGTGA, per germline. Trimming took 2 bases from V and 2 from J, leaving 13 bases between them.

The chain has TRBV6-5 and TRBJ2-7, with TRBD1 matching 11 bases. With V trimmed by 6 bases and J by 2 bases, 6 bases remained unmatched. Germline V gene data show CDR1 as MNHEY and CDR2 as SVGAGI. This CDR3 has 15 amino acids. This CDR3 is CASSKPGQGAYEQYF. In nucleotides, the CDR3 is TGTGCCAGCAGCAAACCGGGACAGGGGGCCTACGAGCAGTACTTC.

The gene calls are TRBV4-1 and TRBJ1-2, with no clear D. Trimming cost V 6 bases and J 4 bases, with 15 bases left between them. The CDR3 has 14 amino acids. Looked up from germline, CDR1 is MGHRA and CDR2 is YSYEKL. Here the CDR3 DNA reads TGCGCCAGCAGGCATGACTCAGGAACCTATGGCTACACCTTC. It encodes CASRHDSGTYGYTF.

The gene calls are TRBV3-1 (or the pseudogene TRBV3-2) and TRBJ2-1; 9 bases match TRBD1. The junction had 10 bases not matched to a gene; V was cut back by 3 bases and J by 10 bases. Germline V gene data show CDR1 as LGHDT and CDR2 as YNNKEL (reference sequence). The CDR3 is made up of 15 amino acids. The chain's CDR3 is CASSQTPTGTGEQFF. The CDR3 coding sequence is TGTGCCAGCAGCCAGACACCGACAGGGACAGGGGAGCAGTTCTTC.

This chain links TRBV28 with TRBJ1-2; no clear D gene. Trimming took 4 bases from V and 13 from J, leaving 16 bases between them. This CDR3 is built from 12 residues. Germline-derived CDR1 and CDR2 are MDHEN and SYDVKM. The CDR3 nucleotides are TGTGCCAGCAGTTCCCTCCCCCTAAAAGCCACCTTC. Translating it yields CASSSLPLKATF.

The rearrangement joins TRBV11-3 to TRBJ2-2; 7 nucleotides match TRBD1. Germline CDR1 and CDR2: SGHNT and YENEEA. The CDR3 totals 14 residues. The ends lost 5 bases at V and 1 base at J; junction bases unmatched: 1. CDR3 protein: CASSRTGNTGELFF. As DNA, the CDR3 is TGTGCCAGCAGCCGGACAGGGAACACCGGGGAGCTGTTTTTT. Using reference TRBV11-3 and TRBJ2-2 for the parts outside the CDR3, the full variable domain is EAGVVQSPRYKIIEKKQPVAFWCNPISGHNTLYWYLQNLGQGPELLIRYENEEAVDDSQLPKDRFSAERLKGVDSTLKIQPAELGDSAVYLCASSRTGNTGELFFGEGSRLTVL.

The chain employs TRBV6-2 or TRBV6-3 and TRBJ2-2, with 10 positions matching TRBD2. Trimming removed 5 bases from V and 0 bases from J; junction bases left unmatched: 9. This CDR3 comprises 18 residues. The germline V gene encodes CDR1 MNHEY and CDR2 SVGEGT. CDR3 amino acids: CASSQGLAGVSNTGELFF. The DNA of the CDR3 is TGTGCCAGCAGTCAGGGGCTAGCGGGGGTATCGAACACCGGGGAGCTGTTTTTT.

The rearrangement joins TRBV20-1 to TRBJ2-3, with D unresolved. CDR1 and CDR2 (germline): DFQATT, SNEGSKA (reference sequence). This CDR3 has 11 residues. The germline V and J ends were trimmed by 7 bases and 6 bases, with 11 bases remaining between them. CDR3 protein: CSVLLRDTQYF. DNA of the CDR3: TGCAGTGTTTTGTTGCGGGATACGCAGTATTTT.

The chain is built from TRBV5-1 and TRBJ2-1, with D perhaps TRBD1 or TRBD2 (5 bases each). V was pared by 4 bases and J by 0 bases, with 14 bases between. Germline V gene lookup returns CDR1 SGHRS and CDR2 YFSETQ. CDR3 length: 16 amino acids. The CDR3 sequence: CASSNGGASSYNEQFF. DNA of the CDR3: TGCGCCAGCAGCAATGGGGGTGCGAGCTCCTACAATGAGCAGTTCTTC.

The chain recombines TRBV7-6 with TRBJ1-5; TRBD1 matches 7 bases. This CDR3 spans 15 amino acids. With 6 bases clipped from V and 2 bases from J, the junction kept 7 bases outside the gene matches. Germline V CDR1 and CDR2: SGHVS, FNYEAQ. CDR3 amino acids: CASSKTGSGNQPQHF. For the CDR3, the DNA is TGTGCCAGCAGTAAGACAGGGTCGGGCAATCAGCCCCAGCATTTT.

DNA of the CDR3: TGTGCCAGCAGCTTAGCGATGGGAAGGGCTAGCGGAAGCAATGAGCAGTTCTTC. Translated: CASSLAMGRASGSNEQFF. The gene calls are TRBV7-9 and TRBJ2-1; TRBD2 agrees at 7 bases. With 0 bases clipped from V and 6 bases from J, the junction kept 14 bases outside the gene matches. Germline V CDR1 and CDR2: SEHNR, FQNEAQ (reference sequence). The CDR3 runs to 18 residues.

This clone has just a few counts. The V gene is TRBV5-1, the J gene TRBJ1-2; the D gene is possibly TRBD1 (5 bases). The V gene lost 4 bases and the J gene lost 5 bases, with 24 bases spanning the gap. Per the germline V gene, CDR1 is SGHRS and CDR2 is YFSETQ. This CDR3 comprises 17 residues. For the CDR3, the DNA is TGCGCCAGCAGCGTTGGGTCCTCACGGCAGGGTCCGTATGGCTACACCTTC. Residues: CASSVGSSRQGPYGYTF. Full variable domain (rest looked up from reference TRBV5-1 and TRBJ1-2): KAGVTQTPRYLIKTRGQQVTLSCSPISGHRSVSWYQQTPGQGLQFLFEYFSETQRNKGNFPGRFSGRQFSNSRSEMNVSTLELGDSALYLCASSVGSSRQGPYGYTFGSGTRLTVV.

The CDR3 DNA is TGTGCCAGCAGCTTAGGGATTAGCGGGAGTATGGAGCAGTACTTC. Protein product: CASSLGISGSMEQYF. This chain uses TRBV7-9 with TRBJ2-7; TRBD2 agrees at 9 bases. CDR3 size: 15 residues. After removal of 1 base from V and 7 bases from J, the junction contained 8 bases not matched to a gene. Germline V CDR1 and CDR2: SEHNR, FQNEAQ (reference sequence).

V gene TRBV4-2 combines with J gene TRBJ1-1, with D uncertain. V shed 0 bases and J shed 5 bases, with 16 bases lying between them. CDR1 is LGHNA and CDR2 is YNFKEQ in the germline V gene. The CDR3 has 16 residues. The CDR3 sequence: CASSQEGPPVGTEAFF. In nucleotides, the CDR3 is TGTGCCAGCAGCCAAGAAGGCCCTCCCGTGGGGACTGAAGCTTTCTTT.

This chain links TRBV4-2 with TRBJ1-5; possible D gene TRBD1, 5 bases. The germline V gene has CDR1 LGHNA and CDR2 YNFKEQ. V was clipped by 4 bases and J by 9 bases, with 19 bases between them. This CDR3 contains 15 residues. CDR3 coding DNA: TGTGCCAGCAGCCTCACCGGACGGACCCAGGGGCCCCAGCATTTT. This sequence encodes CASSLTGRTQGPQHF.

The chain links TRBV24-1 to TRBJ1-3, with D hard to call. This CDR3 region has 13 residues. Trimming took 5 bases from V and 2 from J, leaving 6 bases between them. Germline CDR1 and CDR2: KGHDR and SFDVKD. CDR3 region: CATSAGAGNTIYF. CDR3 bases: TGTGCCACCAGTGCAGGTGCTGGAAACACCATATATTTT.

The sample holds a few counts of this clone. The chain combines TRBV19 with TRBJ2-3; TRBD2 is a possible D gene (5 bases). Deletions cut 6 bases from V and 0 bases from J, with 13 bases between. Germline V gene data show CDR1 as LNHDA and CDR2 as SQIVND (reference sequence). CDR3 length: 15 amino acids. The chain's CDR3 is CASSPRVVSTDTQYF. CDR3 DNA sequence: TGTGCCAGTAGCCCGAGGGTGGTAAGCACAGATACGCAGTATTTT.

The chain recombines TRBV7-9 with TRBJ2-1; 7 nucleotides line up with TRBD2. V shed 0 bases, J shed 7 bases, and the junction held 0 bases outside the gene matches. This CDR3 comprises 13 residues. Germline V gene data show CDR1 as SEHNR and CDR2 as FQNEAQ (reference sequence). CDR3 coding DNA: TGTGCCAGCAGCTTAGCGGGGGGGAATGAGCAGTTCTTC. This codes for CASSLAGGNEQFF.

The J gene is TRBJ2-1, the V gene TRBV4-1, with 11 nucleotides matching TRBD2. This CDR3 spans 15 amino acids. CDR1 MGHRA and CDR2 YSYEKL come from the germline V gene. V gave up 3 bases and J gave up 8 bases; unmatched junction bases: 6. Here the CDR3 DNA reads TGCGCCAGCAGCCACCCGGGACTAGCGGTGTATGAGCAGTTCTTC. Protein: CASSHPGLAVYEQFF.

A single count supports this clone. The rearrangement links TRBV4-1 to TRBJ2-7; D gene uncertain. The V gene lost 0 bases and the J gene lost 2 bases, with 14 bases spanning the gap. CDR3 size: 16 residues. CDR1 is MGHRA, CDR2 YSYEKL, per germline. The CDR3 here is CASSQDSGGPTYEQYF. The CDR3, as DNA: TGCGCCAGCAGCCAAGACTCCGGTGGACCAACCTACGAGCAGTACTTC.

The chain combines TRBV7-2 with TRBJ2-2; TRBD2 matches at 7 bases. V dropped 5 bases and J dropped 6; count of bases not matched to a gene: 9. The CDR3 consists of 15 residues. Germline V gene lookup returns CDR1 SGHTA and CDR2 FQGNSA. CDR3 in DNA: TGTGCCAGCAGCCCCGGACTAGTCAGCGCCGGGGAGCTGTTTTTT. It translates to CASSPGLVSAGELFF.

The V gene is TRBV30, the J gene TRBJ1-6; D gene uncertain. Germline assignment: CDR1 GTSNPN and CDR2 SVGIG (reference sequence). The CDR3 is 13 amino acids. Trimming pared 1 base from V and 8 bases from J, leaving 9 bases between. CDR3 DNA sequence: TGTGCCTGGAGTGGGAATGGTGATTCACCCCTCCACTTT. This translates into CAWSGNGDSPLHF.

The CDR3 sequence: CASSTSGSPYNEQFF. CDR3 coding DNA: TGTGCCAGCAGTACTAGCGGGAGCCCCTACAATGAGCAGTTCTTC. The rearrangement links TRBV6-2 or TRBV6-3 to TRBJ2-1; 11 positions match TRBD2. With 5 bases clipped from V and 2 bases from J, the junction kept 2 bases outside the gene matches. CDR1 and CDR2 (germline): MNHEY, SVGEGT. The CDR3 has 15 amino acids.